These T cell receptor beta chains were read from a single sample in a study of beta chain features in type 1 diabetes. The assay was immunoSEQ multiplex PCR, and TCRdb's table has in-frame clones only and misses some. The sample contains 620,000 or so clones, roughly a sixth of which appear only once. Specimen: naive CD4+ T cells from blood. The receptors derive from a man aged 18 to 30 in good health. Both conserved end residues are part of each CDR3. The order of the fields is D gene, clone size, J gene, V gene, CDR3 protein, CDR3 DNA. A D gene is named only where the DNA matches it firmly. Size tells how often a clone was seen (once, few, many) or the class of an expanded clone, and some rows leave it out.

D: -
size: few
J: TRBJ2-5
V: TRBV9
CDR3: CASSVAVFQGQETQYF
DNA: TGTGCCAGCAGCGTAGCGGTATTTCAGGGACAAGAGACCCAGTACTTC

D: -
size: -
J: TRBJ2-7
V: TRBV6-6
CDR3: CASSYSAGEQYF
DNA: TGTGCCAGCAGTTACTCGGCGGGGGAGCAGTACTTC

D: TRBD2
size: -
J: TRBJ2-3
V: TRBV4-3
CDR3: CASSQDVGTRSTDTQYF
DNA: TGCGCCAGCAGCCAAGACGTTGGGACTAGGAGCACAGATACGCAGTATTTT

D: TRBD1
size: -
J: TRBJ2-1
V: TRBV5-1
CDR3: CASSEGANEQFF
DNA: TGCGCCAGCAGTGAGGGGGCTAATGAGCAGTTCTTC

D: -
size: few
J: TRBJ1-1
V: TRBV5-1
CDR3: CASSLDTEAFF
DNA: TGCGCCAGCAGCTTGGACACGGAAGCTTTCTTT

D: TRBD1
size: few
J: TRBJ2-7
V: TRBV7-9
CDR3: CASSLGRGTYEQYF
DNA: TGTGCCAGCAGCCTGGGCAGGGGGACCTACGAGCAGTACTTC

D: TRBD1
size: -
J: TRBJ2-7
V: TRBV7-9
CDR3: CASSSHRGEAYEQYF
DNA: TGTGCCAGCAGCTCCCACAGGGGGGAGGCCTACGAGCAGTACTTC

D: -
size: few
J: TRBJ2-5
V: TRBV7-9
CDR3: CASSLPLAQETQYF
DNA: TGTGCCAGCAGCTTGCCGCTAGCGCAGGAGACCCAGTACTTC

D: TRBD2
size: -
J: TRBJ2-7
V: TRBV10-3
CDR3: CAISASGTSGYEQYF
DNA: TGTGCCATCAGTGCGTCCGGGACTAGCGGCTACGAGCAGTACTTC

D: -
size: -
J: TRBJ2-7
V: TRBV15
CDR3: CATSRGRVEQYF
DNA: TGTGCCACCAGCAGAGGAAGGGTCGAGCAGTACTTC

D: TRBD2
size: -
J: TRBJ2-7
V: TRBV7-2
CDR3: CASRQERGASLQQYF
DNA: TGTGCCAGCAGACAGGAGCGGGGGGCGTCGCTCCAGCAGTACTTC

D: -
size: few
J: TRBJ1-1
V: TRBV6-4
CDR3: CASSDQGNTEAFF
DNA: TGTGCCAGCAGTGACCAGGGGAACACTGAAGCTTTCTTT

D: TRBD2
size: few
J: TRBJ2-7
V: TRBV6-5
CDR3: CASSYSTSGAYEQYF
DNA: TGTGCCAGCAGTTACTCGACTAGCGGGGCTTACGAGCAGTACTTC

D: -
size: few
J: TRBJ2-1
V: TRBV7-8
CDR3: CASSPIPRANNEQFF
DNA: TGTGCCAGCAGCCCAATACCAAGGGCCAACAATGAGCAGTTCTTC

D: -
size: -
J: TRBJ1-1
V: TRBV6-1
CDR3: CASRWPANTEAFF
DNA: TGTGCCAGCAGATGGCCTGCGAACACTGAAGCTTTCTTT

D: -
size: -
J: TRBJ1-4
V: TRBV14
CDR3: CASSQGQASTNEKLFF
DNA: TGTGCCAGCAGCCAAGGACAGGCGTCAACTAATGAAAAACTGTTTTTT

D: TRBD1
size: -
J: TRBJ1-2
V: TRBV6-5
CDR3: CASSYRDSYGYTF
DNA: TGTGCCAGCAGTTACCGGGACAGCTATGGCTACACCTTC

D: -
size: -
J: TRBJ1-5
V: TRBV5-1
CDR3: CASRLDRGLNQPQHF
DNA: TGCGCCAGCAGACTTGATCGGGGGCTCAATCAGCCCCAGCATTTT

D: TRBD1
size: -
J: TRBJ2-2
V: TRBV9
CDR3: CASSGGQGGTGELFF
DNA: TGTGCCAGCAGCGGTGGACAGGGAGGAACCGGGGAGCTGTTTTTT

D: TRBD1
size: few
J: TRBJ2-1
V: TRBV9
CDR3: CASSVADRGDNEQFF
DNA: TGTGCCAGCAGCGTAGCGGACAGGGGGGACAATGAGCAGTTCTTC

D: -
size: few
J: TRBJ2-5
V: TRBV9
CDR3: CASSVGPIQETQYF
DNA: TGTGCCAGCAGCGTAGGGCCTATTCAAGAGACCCAGTACTTC

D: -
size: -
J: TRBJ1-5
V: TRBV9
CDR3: CASSVGDRQNQPQHF
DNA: TGTGCCAGCAGCGTAGGGGACCGGCAAAATCAGCCCCAGCATTTT

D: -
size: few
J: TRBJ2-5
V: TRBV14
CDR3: CASSQDAPTQGTQYF
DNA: TGTGCCAGCAGCCAAGATGCACCCACCCAAGGGACCCAGTACTTC

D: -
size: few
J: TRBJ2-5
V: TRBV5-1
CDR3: CASYRVDKETQYF
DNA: TGCGCCAGCTACCGGGTGGACAAAGAGACCCAGTACTTC

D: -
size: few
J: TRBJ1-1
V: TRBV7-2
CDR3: CASGKTAKNTEAFF
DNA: TGTGCCAGCGGAAAGACAGCGAAGAACACTGAAGCTTTCTTT